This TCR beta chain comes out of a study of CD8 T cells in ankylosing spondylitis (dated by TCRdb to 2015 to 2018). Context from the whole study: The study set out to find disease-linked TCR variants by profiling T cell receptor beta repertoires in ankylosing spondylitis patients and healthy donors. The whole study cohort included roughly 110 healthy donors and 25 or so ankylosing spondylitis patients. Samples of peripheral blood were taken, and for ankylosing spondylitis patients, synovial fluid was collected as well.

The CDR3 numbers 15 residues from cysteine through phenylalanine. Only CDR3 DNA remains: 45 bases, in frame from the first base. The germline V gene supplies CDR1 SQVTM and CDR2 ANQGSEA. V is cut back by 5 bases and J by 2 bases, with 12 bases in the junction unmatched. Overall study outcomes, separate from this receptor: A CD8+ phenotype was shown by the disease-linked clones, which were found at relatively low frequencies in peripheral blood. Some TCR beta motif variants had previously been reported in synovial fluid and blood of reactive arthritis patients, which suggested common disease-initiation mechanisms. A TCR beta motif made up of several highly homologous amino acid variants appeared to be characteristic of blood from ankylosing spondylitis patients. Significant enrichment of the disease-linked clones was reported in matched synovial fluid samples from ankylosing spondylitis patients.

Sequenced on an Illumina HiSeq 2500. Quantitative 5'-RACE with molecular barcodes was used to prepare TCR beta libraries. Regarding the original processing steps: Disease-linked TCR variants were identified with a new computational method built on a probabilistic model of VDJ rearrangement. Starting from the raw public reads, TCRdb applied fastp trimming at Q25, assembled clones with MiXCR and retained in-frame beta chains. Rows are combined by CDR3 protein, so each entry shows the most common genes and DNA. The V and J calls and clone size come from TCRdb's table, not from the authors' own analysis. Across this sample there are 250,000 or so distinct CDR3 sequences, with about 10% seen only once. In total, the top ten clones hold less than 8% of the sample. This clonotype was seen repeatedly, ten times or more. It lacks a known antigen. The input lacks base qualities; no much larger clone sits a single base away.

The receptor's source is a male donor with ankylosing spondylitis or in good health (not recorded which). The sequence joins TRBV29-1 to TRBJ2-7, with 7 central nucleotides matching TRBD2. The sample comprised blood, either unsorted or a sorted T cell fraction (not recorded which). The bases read TGCAGCGTTCAAAGAAGCGGGGACCGAACCTACGAGCAGTACTTC. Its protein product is CSVQRSGDRTYEQYF.